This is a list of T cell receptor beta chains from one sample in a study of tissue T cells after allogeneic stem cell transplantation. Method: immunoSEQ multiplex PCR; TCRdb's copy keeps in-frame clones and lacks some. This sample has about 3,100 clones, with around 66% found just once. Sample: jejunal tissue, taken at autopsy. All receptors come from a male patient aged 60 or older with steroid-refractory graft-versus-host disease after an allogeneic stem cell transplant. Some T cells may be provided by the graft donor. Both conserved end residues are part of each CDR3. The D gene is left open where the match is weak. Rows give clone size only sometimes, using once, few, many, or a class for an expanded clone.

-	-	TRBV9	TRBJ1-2	TGTGCCAGCAGCGTAGCCCTCAACCAAGAGTATGGCTACACCTTC	CASSVALNQEYGYTF
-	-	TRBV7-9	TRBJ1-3	TGTGCCAGCAGTCCTGACAGACCCTCTGGAAACACCATATATTTT	CASSPDRPSGNTIYF
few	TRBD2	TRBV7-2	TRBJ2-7	TGTGCCAGCAGCCGTGGGACTAGCGGGGGGGCCTTCTACGAGCAGTACTTC	CASSRGTSGGAFYEQYF
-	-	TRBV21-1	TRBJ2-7	TGTGCCAGCAGCTGGCCGGTAGGGGGAGGGTGCAAAGAGCAGTACTTC	CASSWPVGGGCKEQYF
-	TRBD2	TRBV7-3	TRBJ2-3	TGTGCCAGCAGCTTGAGGGGACTAGCGAGCACAGATACGCAGTATTTT	CASSLRGLASTDTQYF
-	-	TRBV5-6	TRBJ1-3	TGTGCCAGCAGCTTGACAGGGTTCGGAAACACCATATATTTT	CASSLTGFGNTIYF
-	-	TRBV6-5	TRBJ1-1	TGTGCCAGCAGGCTATCGACTCCACCGGGCACTGAAGCTTTCTTT	CASRLSTPPGTEAFF
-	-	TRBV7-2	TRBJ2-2	TGTGCCAGCAGCTGGGACCCAGGGAGCGGGGAGCTGTTTTTT	CASSWDPGSGELFF
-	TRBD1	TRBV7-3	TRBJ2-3	TGTGCCAGCAGCTTAAGGGCCCGGGGACAGGGGAAAGGGCCCACAGATACGCAGTATTTT	CASSLRARGQGKGPTDTQYF
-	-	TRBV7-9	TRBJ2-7	TGTGCCAGCAGCTCCACCCGGGGTGTCCACGAGCAGTACTTC	CASSSTRGVHEQYF
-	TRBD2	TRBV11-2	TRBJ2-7	TGTGCCAGCAGCTTAGATCGGGGAGGGCAGGCCTACGAGCAGTACTTC	CASSLDRGGQAYEQYF
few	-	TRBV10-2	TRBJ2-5	TGCGCCAGCACCTTCGATCGGGGGGAGACCCAGTACTTC	CASTFDRGETQYF
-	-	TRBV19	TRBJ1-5	TGTGCCAGTAAGCCCCAGAGCAATCAGCCCCAGCATTTT	CASKPQSNQPQHF
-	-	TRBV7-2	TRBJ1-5	TGTGCCAGCAGCTCGGGAGGGGGATCCTTTCAGCCCCAGCATTTT	CASSSGGGSFQPQHF
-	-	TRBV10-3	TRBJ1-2	TGTGCCATCAGTGGGATTCCTTATGGCTACACCTTC	CAISGIPYGYTF
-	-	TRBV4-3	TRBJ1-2	TGCGCCAGCAGCCAAGCGGACGGGGCGGGAGGCTACACCTTC	CASSQADGAGGYTF
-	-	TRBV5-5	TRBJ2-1	TGTGCCAGCAGCTTGCAAGGGACCGAGCAGTTCTTC	CASSLQGTEQFF
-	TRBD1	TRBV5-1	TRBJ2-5	TGCGCCAGCAGCTTTAACAGGGGGCAAGAGACCCAGTACTTC	CASSFNRGQETQYF
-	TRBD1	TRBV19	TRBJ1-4	TGTGCCAGTACGGGACAGGGCGCTGAAAAACTGTTTTTT	CASTGQGAEKLFF
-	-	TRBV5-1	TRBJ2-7	TGCGCCAGCAGTTTGGAGACGGGACTGACGCCCTACGAGCAGTACTTC	CASSLETGLTPYEQYF
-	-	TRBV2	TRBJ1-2	TGTGCCAGCAGTGCCTTAGAAGCTTATGGCTACACCTTC	CASSALEAYGYTF
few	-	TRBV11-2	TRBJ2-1	TGTGCCAGCAGCTTAGTCGTAGGATTGAGATCAGAGCAGTTCTTC	CASSLVVGLRSEQFF
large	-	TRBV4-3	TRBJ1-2	TGCGCCAGCAGCCAAGAATTACAGGGAGTCTATGGCTACACCTTC	CASSQELQGVYGYTF
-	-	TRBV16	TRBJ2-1	TGTGCCAGCAGCCGTCCGCGCTATGAGCAGTTCTTC	CASSRPRYEQFF
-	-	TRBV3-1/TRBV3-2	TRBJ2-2	TGTGCCAGCAGCCGGCACGCCGGTCGGGGTACCCCCTGTGACACCGGGGAGCTGTTTTTT	CASSRHAGRGTPCDTGELFF
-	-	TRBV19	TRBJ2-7	TGTGCCAGTAGCTTTGGACACAACTACGAGCAGTACTTC	CASSFGHNYEQYF
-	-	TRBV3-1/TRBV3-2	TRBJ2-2	TGTGCCAGCAGCCGGACCGGGGAGCTGTTTTTT	CASSRTGELFF
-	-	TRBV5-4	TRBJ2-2	TGTGCCAGCAGCTTTATGGGGGACAACACCGGGGAGCTGTTTTTT	CASSFMGDNTGELFF
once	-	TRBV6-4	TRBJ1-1	TGTGCCAGCAGCCCCACAGGGCGGACTGAAGCTTTCTTT	CASSPTGRTEAFF
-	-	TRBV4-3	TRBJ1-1	TGCGCCAGCAGCCAAGGTGCGGAGACTATTGAAGCTTTCTTT	CASSQGAETIEAFF
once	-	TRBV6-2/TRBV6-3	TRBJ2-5	TGTGCCAGCAGTTATCCACAGGGCCCCTTGGGGGAGACCCAGTACTTC	CASSYPQGPLGETQYF
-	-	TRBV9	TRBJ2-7	TGTGCCAGCAGCGTAGGAGGGAACTCCTACGAGCAGTACTTC	CASSVGGNSYEQYF
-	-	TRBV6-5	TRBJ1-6	TGTGCCAGCAGTTACTCGACGCGGGCGAATTCACCCCTCCACTTT	CASSYSTRANSPLHF
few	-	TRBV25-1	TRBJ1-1	TGTGCCAGCAGTGAGCCCGGGAACACTGAAGCTTTCTTT	CASSEPGNTEAFF
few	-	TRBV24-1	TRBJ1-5	TGTGCCACCAGTGATTTGTCCGGTCAGCCCCAGCATTTT	CATSDLSGQPQHF
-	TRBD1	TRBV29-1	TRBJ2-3	TGCAGCGTTGTTCCCCTAACAGGGGGCACAGATACGCAGTATTTT	CSVVPLTGGTDTQYF
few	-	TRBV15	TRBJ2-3	TGTGCCACCACTGCCCCTCCTGCAGATACGCAGTATTTT	CATTAPPADTQYF